The entry below describes one T cell receptor beta chain. Every immunoSEQ plate was one replicate of a subset's evenly spread DNA. An approximately 200 ng quantity of DNA, 29,000 or so T cell genomes, went into the sorted-subset replicate PCRs. Sequencing used immunoSEQ multiplex PCR; TCRdb keeps in-frame clones, though not all of them. The sample contains millions of clones, 95% of which appear only once. The CDR3 runs 14 residues. CDR1 and CDR2 (germline): MDHEN, SYDVKM. Trimming cost V 6 bases and J 2 bases; bases outside gene matches: 6. The sample comes from a study of shared clonotypes between healthy human individuals. Study-level background: The study used three CD4 naive, three CD4 memory, two CD8 naive and one CD8 memory plate per donor.

The sample taken for sequencing was naive CD4+ T cells sorted from blood. Described subset: CD45RA+ positively selected. The chain joins TRBV28 to TRBJ1-2; 7 bases are shared with TRBD1. The sequence derives from a man between 18 and 35 years old in good health. In DNA, the CDR3 is TGTGCCAGCAGCTCCTGGACAGGCAACTATGGCTACACCTTC. Translated, it gives CASSSWTGNYGYTF.